Each of the 6 T cell receptor beta chains below was sequenced from the same sample in a study of shared clonotypes between healthy human individuals. The method was immunoSEQ multiplex PCR; TCRdb's version includes in-frame clones alone and lacks a portion of them. This table has fewer than 650,000 clones, 76% appearing once. Sequences were obtained from PBMCs. The receptors stem from a woman aged 40 to 50 in good health. Some clones in this sample may be carry-over from other donors' samples.

This clone was counted a single time. This rearrangement joins TRBV6-6 to TRBJ1-4, with D uncertain. The CDR3 has 13 residues. The V end was cut by 3 bases, the J end by 6 bases, with 8 bases between. The germline CDR1 and CDR2 sequences are MNHNY and SVGAGI (reference sequence). The CDR3, as DNA: TGTGCCAGCAGTTATATAGGCTATGAAAAACTGTTTTTT. Translated, it gives CASSYIGYEKLFF.

This clone was counted between two and nine times. This chain joins TRBV10-3 and TRBJ2-1, with 12 bases fitting TRBD2. V lost 6 bases and J lost 5; bases outside the gene matches: 5. This CDR3 is 15 amino acids long. Germline values: CDR1 ENHRY, CDR2 SYGVKD. The CDR3 loop reads CAISRTSGTHNEQFF. CDR3 nucleotides: TGTGCCATCAGCAGGACTAGCGGGACCCACAATGAGCAGTTCTTC.

The chain joins TRBV7-8 to TRBJ2-7, with D hard to call. The CDR3 totals 14 residues. V shed 1 base and J shed 1 base, with 8 bases lying between them. Per germline, CDR1 SGHVS and CDR2 FQNEAQ. The CDR3 sequence: CASSLVQVSYEQYF. In DNA form, the CDR3 reads TGTGCCAGCAGCTTAGTGCAGGTATCCTACGAGCAGTACTTC.

This chain joins TRBV19 and TRBJ2-5, with D possibly being TRBD1 (6 bases). V shed 7 bases and J shed 2 bases, with 11 bases lying between them. In germline, CDR1 is LNHDA, CDR2 SQIVND (reference sequence). The CDR3 extends over 13 amino acids. The CDR3 spells CASNSGQQETQYF. The CDR3 DNA is TGTGCCAGTAACTCGGGACAACAAGAGACCCAGTACTTC.

This clone appeared a few times. V usage is TRBV7-9 and J usage is TRBJ2-5, with D perhaps given as TRBD1 or TRBD2 (5 bases each). With 1 base removed from V and 5 bases from J, the gap between germline ends came to 14 bases. The CDR3 runs 15 residues. Germline V gene lookup returns CDR1 SEHNR and CDR2 FQNEAQ (reference sequence). The CDR3: CASSLGSSGRETQYF. The CDR3 coding sequence is TGTGCCAGCAGCTTAGGAAGCTCGGGGCGGGAGACCCAGTACTTC.

The CDR3, as DNA: TGTGCCAGCAGGGCGGTAGGGGGGCCCTACGAGCAGTACTTC. Its translation: CASRAVGGPYEQYF. The chain has TRBV11-2 and TRBJ2-5; TRBD1 or TRBD2 may be the D gene (6 bases each). The assigned J gene may be wrong: the sequence end matches TRBJ2-7 better. Germline V CDR1 and CDR2: SGHAT, FQNNGV. The CDR3 is 14 amino acids.